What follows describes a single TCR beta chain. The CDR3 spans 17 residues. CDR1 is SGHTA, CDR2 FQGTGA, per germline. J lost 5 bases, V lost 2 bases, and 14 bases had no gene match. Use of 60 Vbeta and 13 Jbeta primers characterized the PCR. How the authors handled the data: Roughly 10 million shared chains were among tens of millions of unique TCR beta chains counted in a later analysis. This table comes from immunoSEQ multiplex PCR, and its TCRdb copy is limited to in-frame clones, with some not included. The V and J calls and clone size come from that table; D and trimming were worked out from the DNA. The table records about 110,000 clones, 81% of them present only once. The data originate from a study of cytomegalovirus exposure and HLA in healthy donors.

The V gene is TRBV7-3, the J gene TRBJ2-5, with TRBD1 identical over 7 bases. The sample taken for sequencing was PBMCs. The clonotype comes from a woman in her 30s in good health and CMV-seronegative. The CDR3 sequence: CASSLGIGTVGGETQYF. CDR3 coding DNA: TGTGCCAGCAGCTTAGGGATTGGGACAGTCGGCGGGGAGACCCAGTACTTC.